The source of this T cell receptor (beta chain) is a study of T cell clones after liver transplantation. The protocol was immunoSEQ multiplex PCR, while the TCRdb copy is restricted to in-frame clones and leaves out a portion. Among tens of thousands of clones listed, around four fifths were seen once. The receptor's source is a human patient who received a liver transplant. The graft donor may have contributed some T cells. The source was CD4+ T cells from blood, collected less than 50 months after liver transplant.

The CDR3 nucleotides are TGCGCCAGCAGCTTACAGGACACCAGGGAGACCCAGTACTTC. Protein sequence: CASSLQDTRETQYF. The chain joins TRBV5-1 to TRBJ2-5; possibly TRBD1 for D (5 bases). In germline, CDR1 is SGHRS, CDR2 YFSETQ. This CDR3 region has 14 residues. V lost 2 bases, J lost 5 bases, and 13 bases lay in between.